These 16 T cell receptor beta chains were all obtained from the same sample, sequenced in a study of CD8+ T cells in alopecia areata. After isolation, RNA underwent reverse transcription to generate cDNA as the sequencing template. TCRdb's copy holds only in-frame clones and misses some; the assay was immunoSEQ multiplex PCR. Among 200,000 to 250,000 clones, 50% to 70% were seen once, and the ten largest hold approximately 0.45%. Sequences were derived from CD4+ T cells sorted from blood, sampled at week 0. The receptors derive from a human donor with alopecia areata.

The chain combines TRBV2 with TRBJ2-2, with 7 positions matching TRBD1. CDR3 length: 15 residues. The germline V gene has CDR1 SNHLY and CDR2 FYNNEI. Unmatched junction bases numbered 6, after V lost 6 bases and J lost 2 bases. CDR3 region: CASRDGTDNTGELFF. The CDR3 bases are TGTGCCAGCAGAGACGGGACAGATAACACCGGGGAGCTGTTTTTT.

DNA of the CDR3: TGTGCCAGCAGCCAAGGACAGGGGATCGGAAATGAGCAGTTCTTC. Protein product: CASSQGQGIGNEQFF. V usage is TRBV14 and J usage is TRBJ2-1; TRBD1 agrees at 8 bases. V lost 1 base, J lost 7 bases, and 6 bases stayed unmatched. Per germline, CDR1 SGHDN and CDR2 FVKESK. This CDR3 is built from 15 residues. The whole variable domain, filled in from reference TRBV14 and TRBJ2-1, reads EAGVTQFPSHSVIEKGQTVTLRCDPISGHDNLYWYRRVMGKEIKFLLHFVKESKQDESGMPNNRFLAERTGGTYSTLKVQPAELEDSGVYFCASSQGQGIGNEQFFGPGTRLTVL.

The chain carries TRBV6-1 and TRBJ2-7, with 8 positions matching TRBD1. The CDR3 is made up of 14 amino acids. V was clipped by 5 bases and J by 6 bases; unmatched bases: 9. The germline V gene has CDR1 MNHNS and CDR2 SASEGT. CDR3 DNA: TGTGCCAGCAGTTTGGACAGGGCAAGAGTCGAGCAGTACTTC. Translating gives CASSLDRARVEQYF.

This clone showed up just a few times. The V and J genes are TRBV7-8 and TRBJ2-1; 8 bases are a match to TRBD1. V lost 5 bases, J lost 6 bases, and 12 bases stayed unmatched. The CDR3 is 16 amino acids. Germline V gives CDR1 SGHVS, CDR2 FQNEAQ. The CDR3 reads CASSRNGQGWGNEQFF. CDR3 DNA sequence: TGTGCCAGCAGCCGTAATGGACAGGGTTGGGGCAATGAGCAGTTCTTC.

The chain joins TRBV5-6 to TRBJ2-3; 8 bases are shared with TRBD2. CDR3 length equals 15 residues. J was trimmed by 5 bases and V by 3 bases; bases with no gene match: 8. The germline V gene has CDR1 SGHDT and CDR2 YYEEEE. As DNA, the CDR3 is TGTGCCAGCAGCTGGCGGGGGGCCGGGGGAGATACGCAGTATTTT. Translation: CASSWRGAGGDTQYF.

CDR3 DNA: TGTGCCAGCAGCCAAACCGCGGGCCCCGTAAGCTCCTACAATGAGCAGTTCTTC. It yields the protein CASSQTAGPVSSYNEQFF. V and J are TRBV4-2 and TRBJ2-1; D is perhaps TRBD2 (5 bases). Germline V gene lookup returns CDR1 LGHNA and CDR2 YNFKEQ. V lost 2 bases, J lost 0 bases, and 17 bases lay in between. CDR3 length: 18 amino acids.

V is TRBV5-1 and J is TRBJ2-2, with 7 bases identical to TRBD2. This CDR3 is 16 amino acids long. The V gene end was trimmed by 2 bases and the J gene end by 2 bases; junction bases not matched to a gene: 6. CDR1 and CDR2 (germline): SGHRS, YFSETQ. This CDR3 reads CASSLYGRSNTGELFF. CDR3 nucleotide sequence: TGCGCCAGCAGCTTATACGGGAGGAGTAACACCGGGGAGCTGTTTTTT.

The V and J genes are TRBV5-1 and TRBJ2-3; no reliable D call. The germline V gene has CDR1 SGHRS and CDR2 YFSETQ. This CDR3 has 13 residues. The V gene lost 4 bases and the J gene lost 5 bases, with 11 bases spanning the gap. CDR3 DNA sequence: TGCGCCAGCAGCCCGACGGTGGGAGATACGCAGTATTTT. Its protein product is CASSPTVGDTQYF.

The chain carries TRBV2 and TRBJ1-1; D is uncertain. The germline V and J ends were trimmed by 3 bases and 4 bases, with 9 bases remaining between them. The CDR3 extends over 13 amino acids. Germline V gene data show CDR1 as SNHLY and CDR2 as FYNNEI. The CDR3 is CASSDYSGTEAFF. DNA for the CDR3: TGTGCCAGCAGTGATTACAGTGGCACTGAAGCTTTCTTT.

V usage is TRBV5-1 and J usage is TRBJ2-7, with 7 bases that match TRBD1. The length of the CDR3 is 15 residues. The germline V gene encodes CDR1 SGHRS and CDR2 YFSETQ. Germline trimming cut 4 bases from V and 2 bases from J; bases unmatched to any gene: 9. The CDR3 loop reads CASSPPGQETYEQYF. CDR3 nucleotides: TGCGCCAGCAGCCCCCCTGGACAGGAAACCTACGAGCAGTACTTC.

This clone has only a few counts. This chain connects TRBV29-1 to TRBJ1-3; D gene unclear. Germline lookup yields CDR1 SQVTM and CDR2 ANQGSEA. The CDR3 is made up of 13 amino acids. The V gene lost 4 bases and the J gene lost 7 bases, with 14 bases spanning the gap. The CDR3 DNA follows: TGCAGCGTTGGCCCCCATGACAAGAACACCATATATTTT. It codes for CSVGPHDKNTIYF.

The gene calls are TRBV5-1 and TRBJ1-3; D not resolved. CDR1 is SGHRS, CDR2 YFSETQ, per germline. This CDR3 region has 14 residues. V lost 0 bases to trimming and J lost 2 bases, with 6 bases between them. Here the CDR3 DNA reads TGCGCCAGCAGCTTGGAGGCTCCTGGAAACACCATATATTTT. Protein sequence: CASSLEAPGNTIYF.

The table lists this clone with a few counts. The rearrangement joins TRBV30 to TRBJ2-3; no reliable D call. V shed 2 bases and J shed 8 bases, with 11 bases lying between them. Germline CDR1 is GTSNPN and CDR2 is SVGIG (reference sequence). CDR3 length equals 12 residues. CDR3 protein: CAWSLQLGTQYF. CDR3 sequence (DNA): TGTGCCTGGAGTCTTCAACTGGGTACGCAGTATTTT.

The chain couples TRBV7-2 to TRBJ2-3, with D perhaps TRBD1 (6 bases). Deletions cut 5 bases from V and 3 bases from J, with 12 bases between. This CDR3 comprises 14 residues. CDR1 SGHTA and CDR2 FQGNSA come from the germline V gene. Here the CDR3 DNA reads TGTGCCAGCAGCCCAGGCAGGGGAACAGATACGCAGTATTTT. Its protein product is CASSPGRGTDTQYF.

This chain uses TRBV23-1 with TRBJ2-7, with no clear D. TRBV23-1 is marked as an open reading frame, function uncertain. The CDR3 consists of 19 residues. The ends were cut back, 0 bases at V and 0 bases at J, with 21 bases in the middle. The CDR3 is CASSQSSPSVKDGSYEQYF. CDR3 nucleotides: TGCGCCAGCAGTCAATCATCCCCATCTGTGAAGGACGGCTCCTACGAGCAGTACTTC.

Note on this clone: The sample has other DNA sequences that encode this CDR3 too. The chain links TRBV30 to TRBJ1-2; D remains unclear. The CDR3 length is 13 residues. The germline V gene has CDR1 GTSNPN and CDR2 SVGIG (reference sequence). V was trimmed by 2 bases and J by 0 bases, leaving 7 bases between them. The CDR3 here is CAWSPRANYGYTF. The DNA of the CDR3 is TGTGCCTGGAGTCCCCGGGCTAACTATGGCTACACCTTC.